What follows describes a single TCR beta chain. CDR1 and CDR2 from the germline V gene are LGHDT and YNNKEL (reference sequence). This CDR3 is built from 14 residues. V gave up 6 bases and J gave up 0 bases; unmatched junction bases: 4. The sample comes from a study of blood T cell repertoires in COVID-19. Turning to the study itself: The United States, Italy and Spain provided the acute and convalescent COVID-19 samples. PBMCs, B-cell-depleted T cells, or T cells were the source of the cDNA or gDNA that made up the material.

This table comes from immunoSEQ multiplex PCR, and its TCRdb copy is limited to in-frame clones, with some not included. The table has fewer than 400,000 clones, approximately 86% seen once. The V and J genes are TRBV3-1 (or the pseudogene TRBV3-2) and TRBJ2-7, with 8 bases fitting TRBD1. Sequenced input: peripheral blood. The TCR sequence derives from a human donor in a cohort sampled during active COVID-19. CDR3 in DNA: TGTGCCAGCAGTTGGGACAGGAGCTCCTACGAGCAGTACTTC. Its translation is CASSWDRSSYEQYF.